This is a list of T cell receptor beta chains from one sample in a study of T cell repertoires in cytomegalovirus infection. MiXCR, run by TCRdb on the reads, gives a single entry per CDR3 protein. The table records approximately 110,000 distinct CDR3 sequences, roughly a tenth of them present only once. No antigen is known for these receptors. What was sequenced was PBMCs, sequenced either directly or after in vitro stimulation (not recorded which). Every receptor here comes from a human donor in good health (CMV status not recorded). Some clones in this sample may be carry-over from other donors' samples. Both conserved end residues are part of each CDR3. The D gene is left open where the match is weak. Where a row states a size, it is once, few, many or the class of an expanded clone; other rows omit it.

many	TRBJ2-5	TRBV7-7	NA	CASSQDRGETQYF	TGTGCTAGCAGCCAGGACCGCGGGGAGACCCAGTACTTC
few	TRBJ2-1	TRBV6-5	TRBD2	CASSSTGRGVNEQFF	TGTGCCAGCAGCTCGACTGGGAGGGGAGTGAATGAGCAGTTCTTC
NA	TRBJ2-1	TRBV19	NA	CASSPPTGGHEQFF	TGTGCCAGTAGTCCTCCGACCGGAGGGCATGAGCAGTTCTTC
few	TRBJ2-1	TRBV7-9	TRBD2	CASSRGTSGGYEQFF	TGTGCCAGCAGCCGTGGGACTAGCGGAGGGTATGAGCAGTTCTTC
many	TRBJ2-1	TRBV7-2	NA	CASSLNRDDEQFF	TGTGCCAGCAGCCTAAACAGGGACGATGAGCAGTTCTTC
many	TRBJ1-4	TRBV7-2	NA	CASSSGVATNEKLFF	TGTGCCAGCAGCTCCGGCGTTGCAACTAATGAAAAACTGTTTTTT
many	TRBJ2-3	TRBV7-8	TRBD2	CASSPHGSGGLGDTQYF	TGTGCCAGCAGCCCCCATGGGAGCGGGGGGCTGGGGGATACGCAGTATTTT
many	TRBJ2-4	TRBV28	NA	CASSLAPSDMGGAKNIQYF	TGTGCCAGCAGTTTAGCCCCTTCGGACATGGGGGGAGCCAAAAACATTCAGTACTTC
few	TRBJ1-6	TRBV19	TRBD1	CASSRGTVNSLPLHF	TGTGCCAGTAGTCGCGGGACAGTAAACTCCTTACCCCTCCACTTT
NA	TRBJ1-6	TRBV6-8	TRBD1	CASSLGQRLPLHF	TGTGCCAGCAGCCTGGGACAGCGTTTGCCCCTCCACTTT
many	TRBJ2-1	TRBV7-2	TRBD2	CASSQAASGGYNEQFF	TGTGCCAGCAGCCAAGCAGCTAGCGGGGGCTACAATGAGCAGTTCTTC
few	TRBJ2-5	TRBV11-2	NA	CASSYRDSGGETQYF	TGTGCCAGCAGCTATCGGGACTCCGGAGGAGAGACCCAGTACTTC
few	TRBJ2-3	TRBV27	NA	CAIRDLTIGGTQYF	TGTGCCATCCGGGACTTGACAATTGGGGGTACGCAGTATTTT
many	TRBJ2-5	TRBV7-2	NA	CASSLGGPSPGAQYF	TGTGCCAGCAGCTTAGGTGGGCCCTCGCCGGGGGCCCAGTACTTC
NA	TRBJ2-2	TRBV9	TRBD1	CASSDPIDRADTGELFF	TGTGCCAGCAGCGATCCAATCGACAGGGCTGACACCGGGGAGCTGTTTTTT
NA	TRBJ2-2	TRBV12-3/TRBV12-4	TRBD2	CASSPAVAGYTGELFF	TGTGCCAGCAGTCCGGCCGTAGCGGGCTACACCGGGGAGCTGTTTTTT
many	TRBJ2-7	TRBV6-1	NA	CASSRASSYEQYF	TGTGCCAGCAGTCGGGCCAGCTCCTACGAGCAGTACTTC
many	TRBJ2-2	TRBV7-2	NA	CASSLWQGQAGELFF	TGTGCCAGCAGCTTATGGCAGGGGCAAGCCGGGGAGCTGTTTTTT
many	TRBJ1-4	TRBV7-9	NA	CASSFKRGAEKLFF	TGTGCCAGCAGCTTTAAGCGGGGAGCTGAAAAACTGTTTTTT
NA	TRBJ1-2	TRBV18	NA	CASSPREALRYTF	TGTGCCAGCTCACCACGGGAAGCTTTGCGCTACACCTTC
few	TRBJ1-3	TRBV28	NA	CASSFSLSGNTIYF	TGTGCCAGCAGTTTTTCTCTCTCTGGAAACACCATATATTTT
many	TRBJ1-4	TRBV7-6	NA	CASKTLPTATNEKLFF	TGTGCCAGCAAGACTCTACCCACGGCGACGAATGAAAAACTGTTTTTT
NA	TRBJ2-3	TRBV5-4	TRBD2	CASSSKLAGEDTQYF	TGTGCCAGCAGCTCAAAACTAGCGGGAGAAGACACGCAGTATTTT
many	TRBJ2-5	TRBV6-1	TRBD2	CATERERGETQYF	TGTGCCACCGAGCGGGAGAGGGGGGAGACCCAGTACTTC
NA	TRBJ1-2	TRBV27	NA	CASSFRVGYGYTF	TGTGCCAGCAGTTTTAGGGTCGGATATGGCTACACCTTC
few	TRBJ2-2	TRBV12-3/TRBV12-4	TRBD2	CASSPGLAGLAGELFF	TGTGCCAGCAGTCCGGGACTAGCGGGACTAGCCGGGGAGCTGTTTTTT
NA	TRBJ2-1	TRBV19	TRBD1	CASTPQGAAYNEQFF	TGTGCCAGTACTCCACAGGGGGCGGCCTACAATGAGCAGTTCTTC
NA	TRBJ1-4	TRBV19	NA	CASSTAGTGKEKLFF	TGTGCCAGTAGTACCGCCGGGACGGGAAAAGAAAAACTGTTTTTT
NA	TRBJ1-5	TRBV5-1	TRBD1	CASSLGTGGQPQHF	TGCGCCAGCAGCTTGGGGACAGGGGGACAGCCCCAGCATTTT
few	TRBJ1-5	TRBV6-6	NA	CASRTGGQGNQPQHF	TGTGCCAGCAGAACGGGGGGCCAGGGAAATCAGCCCCAGCATTTT
medium-sized	TRBJ2-3	TRBV28	TRBD1	CASSHRGPTDTQYF	TGTGCCAGCAGTCACAGGGGGCCCACAGATACGCAGTATTTT
NA	TRBJ2-1	TRBV15	TRBD2	CATSGTGTSGLLPDEQFF	TGTGCCACCAGCGGAACCGGGACTAGCGGCCTACTTCCGGATGAGCAGTTCTTC
many	TRBJ1-5	TRBV11-2	NA	CASSLDGPQPQHF	TGTGCCAGCAGCTTAGATGGACCTCAGCCCCAGCATTTT
NA	TRBJ1-5	TRBV5-1	NA	CASSLVYGGNQPQHF	TGCGCCAGCAGCTTGGTGTACGGGGGCAATCAGCCCCAGCATTTT
NA	TRBJ1-2	TRBV19	NA	CASSRGQLNYGYTF	TGTGCCAGTAGCCGAGGACAGCTTAACTATGGCTACACCTTC
few	TRBJ1-1	TRBV12-3/TRBV12-4	NA	CASTLGPYTEAFF	TGTGCCAGCACCCTAGGGCCTTACACTGAAGCTTTCTTT
NA	TRBJ2-1	TRBV19	TRBD2	CASSTLAGEGEQFF	TGTGCCAGTAGTACCCTAGCGGGAGAAGGTGAGCAGTTCTTC
many	TRBJ2-1	TRBV7-3	TRBD1	CASSPHTGAINEQFF	TGTGCCAGCAGCCCACACACAGGGGCCATCAATGAGCAGTTCTTC
many	TRBJ1-6	TRBV7-9	TRBD1	CASSATGTGGLSLHF	TGTGCCAGCAGCGCCACCGGGACAGGGGGGCTATCCCTCCACTTT
many	TRBJ2-7	TRBV7-9	TRBD2	CASSPLSGTNYEQYF	TGTGCCAGCAGCCCACTTAGCGGGACCAACTACGAGCAGTACTTC
NA	TRBJ2-2	TRBV5-1	NA	CASSLGRESGELFF	TGCGCCAGCAGCTTGGGAAGGGAAAGCGGGGAGCTGTTTTTT
many	TRBJ2-5	TRBV6-2/TRBV6-3	NA	CASSYGRRTQETQYF	TGTGCCAGCAGTTACGGGCGGCGGACCCAAGAGACCCAGTACTTC
many	TRBJ2-7	TRBV7-9	TRBD2	CASSLSGRAEQYF	TGTGCCAGCAGCCTTAGCGGGAGGGCCGAGCAGTACTTC
many	TRBJ2-5	TRBV7-9	NA	CASSGHAVQETQYF	TGTGCCAGCAGCGGGCATGCAGTCCAAGAGACCCAGTACTTC
few	TRBJ1-1	TRBV19	TRBD1	CASRDRERVNTEAFF	TGTGCCAGCCGGGACAGGGAAAGGGTGAACACTGAAGCTTTCTTT
few	TRBJ2-5	TRBV20-1	NA	CSANPILRGEETQYF	TGCAGTGCTAACCCCATCCTACGAGGGGAAGAGACCCAGTACTTC
NA	TRBJ1-1	TRBV5-1	NA	CASRAEGEAFF	TGCGCCAGCAGGGCCGAAGGTGAAGCTTTCTTT
few	TRBJ1-5	TRBV20-1	TRBD1	CSAGKWDRGGQPQHF	TGCAGTGCTGGCAAATGGGACAGGGGCGGACAGCCCCAGCATTTT